This T cell receptor (beta chain) is drawn from a study of CD8+CD57+ T cells in acquired aplastic anemia. Trimming left V 1 base short and J 4 bases short, with 11 bases between. The length of the CDR3 is 14 residues. Per germline, CDR1 LNHNV and CDR2 YYDKDF (reference sequence). Genomic DNA, the template, was used for profiling of the TCR beta VDJ and CDR3. TCRdb passed the reads through MiXCR, listing each CDR3 protein once. The table includes about 470,000 distinct CDR3 sequences, roughly a third detected once. There are many counts of this clonotype. Individuals selected for sequencing had exhibited CD8+CD57+ cell expansion on flow cytometry.

The TCR was taken from a human donor with aplastic anemia. The source material was sorted CD4+, CD8+, or CD8+CD57+ T cells (not recorded which) from PBMCs. This chain links TRBV15 with TRBJ2-7; tentatively, D is TRBD2 (5 bases). The CDR3 region has the DNA TGTGCCACCAGCAGAGGAGGGAGAGGATACGAGCAGTACTTC. Translating it yields CATSRGGRGYEQYF.